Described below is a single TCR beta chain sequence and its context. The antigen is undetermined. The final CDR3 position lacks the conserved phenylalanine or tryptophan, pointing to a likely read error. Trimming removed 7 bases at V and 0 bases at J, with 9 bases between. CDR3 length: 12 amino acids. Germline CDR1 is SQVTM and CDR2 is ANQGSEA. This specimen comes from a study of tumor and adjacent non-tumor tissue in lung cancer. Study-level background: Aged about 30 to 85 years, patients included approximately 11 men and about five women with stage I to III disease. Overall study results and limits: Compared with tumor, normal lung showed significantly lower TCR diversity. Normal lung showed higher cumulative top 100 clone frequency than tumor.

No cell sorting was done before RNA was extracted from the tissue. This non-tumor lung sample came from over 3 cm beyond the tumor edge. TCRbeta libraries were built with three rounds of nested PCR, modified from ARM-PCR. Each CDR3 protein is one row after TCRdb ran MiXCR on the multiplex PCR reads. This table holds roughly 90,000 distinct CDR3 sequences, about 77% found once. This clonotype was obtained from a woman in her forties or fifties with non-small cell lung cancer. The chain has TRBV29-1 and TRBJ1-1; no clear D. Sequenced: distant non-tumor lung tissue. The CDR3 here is CSASMMNTEAFV. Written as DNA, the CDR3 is TGCAGCGCCAGCATGATGAACACTGAAGCTTTCGTT.